Here is one TCR beta chain with its context. The antigen is undetermined. This CDR3 fails to terminate in the conserved phenylalanine or tryptophan, so it likely reflects a read error. The germline V gene encodes CDR1 SGHTA and CDR2 FQGNSA. CDR3 length equals 13 residues. TCRdb ran MiXCR on the reads and lists one entry per CDR3 protein. The sample contains about 440,000 distinct CDR3 sequences, 31% of which appear only once. This specimen belongs to a study of T cell repertoires in cytomegalovirus infection. About the research overall: Public TCR beta signatures marked donors with CMV infection and the matching HLA.

General study findings and limits: There were carriers of CMV plus the relevant HLA, and cumulative public TCR beta family frequency identified them. Dominating the ex vivo response were TCR beta clonotypes that were CMV-specific and HLA-C-restricted.

This TCR came from a human donor in good health (CMV status not recorded). Some clones in this sample may be carry-over from other donors' samples. The chain is built from TRBV7-2 and TRBJ1-5; a possible D gene is TRBD1 (5 bases). The material sequenced was PBMCs. CDR3 sequence: CASSRGSNQPQHC. Here the CDR3 DNA reads TGTGCCAGCAGCAGGGGTAGCAATCAGCCTCAGCATTGT.